This T cell receptor beta chain stems from a study of T cells after somatic rescue of genetic block. The CDR3 totals 14 residues. V lost 6 bases to trimming and J lost 0 bases; unmatched junction nucleotides: 1. Germline CDR1 reads MNHEY; CDR2 reads SVGAGI. The data were produced by immunoSEQ multiplex PCR, yet TCRdb's version contains in-frame clones alone and is incomplete. The table has 100,000 to 120,000 clones, around nine tenths seen once. Sequencing input: peripheral blood mononuclear cells (PBMCs). This chain connects TRBV6-5 to TRBJ2-2, with TRBD2 identical over 7 bases. The TCR originated in a woman under 30. The CDR3 here is CASRAGANTGELFF. As DNA, the CDR3 is TGTGCCAGCAGGGCGGGGGCGAACACCGGGGAGCTGTTTTTT.